The rows below give T cell receptor beta chains drawn from one sample of a study of Ad26.COV2.S vaccination and SARS-CoV-2 variants. TCRdb's table, derived via immunoSEQ multiplex PCR, lists solely in-frame clones and lacks some. The sample lists roughly 300,000 clones, 88% occurring once. Sequencing was performed on peripheral blood, taken in a trial of Ad26.COV2.S vaccine versus placebo. The source is a person between 18 and 59 years old who received the Ad26.COV2.S COVID-19 vaccine or a placebo. The CDR3 runs from the conserved cysteine through the conserved F or W. Fields, in order: D gene, V gene, J gene, CDR3 DNA, CDR3 protein. D genes are given only for firm matches.

NA	TRBV7-9	TRBJ1-1	TGTGCCAGCAGAACAGAGTACACTGAAGCTTTCTTT	CASRTEYTEAFF
NA	TRBV7-9	TRBJ2-5	TGTGCCAGCAGCTCGGACGGTTTTAAAGAGACCCAGTACTTC	CASSSDGFKETQYF
TRBD2	TRBV28	TRBJ2-3	TGTGCCAGCAGCCGCGGGGGATACACAGATACGCAGTATTTT	CASSRGGYTDTQYF
TRBD1	TRBV7-2	TRBJ2-7	TGTGCCAGCAGTAACAGGGGCTCCTACGAGCAGTACTTC	CASSNRGSYEQYF
NA	TRBV4-2	TRBJ1-5	TGTGCCAGCAGCCAAGACGGGGGGAATCAGCCCCAGCATTTT	CASSQDGGNQPQHF
NA	TRBV3-1/TRBV3-2	TRBJ2-1	TGTGCCAGCAGCCCTTCCGGGCCCTCTTACAATGAGCAGTTCTTC	CASSPSGPSYNEQFF
NA	TRBV13	TRBJ2-1	TGTGCCAGCAGCTTACAAGGCGGGACGTTGCGGTTCTTC	CASSLQGGTLRFF
TRBD1	TRBV30	TRBJ1-2	TGTGCCTGGAGTGTGACAGGGATTAACTATGGCTACACCTTC	CAWSVTGINYGYTF
NA	TRBV25-1	TRBJ2-7	TGTGCCAGCATGCCAAGACTCATGTCCTACGAGCAGTACTTC	CASMPRLMSYEQYF
NA	TRBV5-5	TRBJ1-4	TGTGCCAGCAGCCTATCGGGCCCCTGGGCGGGTGAAAAACTGTTTTTT	CASSLSGPWAGEKLFF
NA	TRBV9	TRBJ2-2	TGTGCCAGCAGCCCCAGCGTTTCCGGGGAGCTGTTTTTT	CASSPSVSGELFF
TRBD1	TRBV2	TRBJ1-1	TGTGCCAGCAGAGCGGGACAGATGAACACTGAAGCTTTCTTT	CASRAGQMNTEAFF
NA	TRBV6-1	TRBJ1-4	TGTGCCAGCAGTGAACCTAGGGTAAAACTGTTTTTT	CASSEPRVKLFF
NA	TRBV27	TRBJ1-4	TGTGCCAGCAGCCACCGTGGATCACCTAATGAAAAACTGTTTTTT	CASSHRGSPNEKLFF
NA	TRBV3-1/TRBV3-2	TRBJ1-2	TGTGCCAGCAGCTTCGAGAGGAGTGGCTATGGCTACACCTTC	CASSFERSGYGYTF
NA	TRBV6-6	TRBJ1-2	TGTGCCAGCAGACCGGGACGGGAATATGGCTACACCTTC	CASRPGREYGYTF